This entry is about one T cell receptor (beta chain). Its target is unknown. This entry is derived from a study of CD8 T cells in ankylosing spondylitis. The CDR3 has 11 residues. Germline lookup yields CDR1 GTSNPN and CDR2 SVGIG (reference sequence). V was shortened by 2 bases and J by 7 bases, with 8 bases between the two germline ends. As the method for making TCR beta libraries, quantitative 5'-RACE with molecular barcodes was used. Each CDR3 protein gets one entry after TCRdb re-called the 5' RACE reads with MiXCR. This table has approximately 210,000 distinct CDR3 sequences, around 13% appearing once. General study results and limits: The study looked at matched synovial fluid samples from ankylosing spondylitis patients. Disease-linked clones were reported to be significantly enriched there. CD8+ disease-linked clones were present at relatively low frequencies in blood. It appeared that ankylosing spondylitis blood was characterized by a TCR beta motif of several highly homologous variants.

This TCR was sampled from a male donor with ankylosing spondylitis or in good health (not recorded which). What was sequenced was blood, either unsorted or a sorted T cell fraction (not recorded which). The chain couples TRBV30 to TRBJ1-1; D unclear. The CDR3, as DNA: TGTGCCTGGAGTATTAAACTTGAAGCTTTCTTT. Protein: CAWSIKLEAFF.